This record concerns one T cell receptor beta chain sequence. This specimen belongs to a study of cytomegalovirus exposure and HLA in healthy donors. Study-wide context: The approximately 110 validation repertoires and the approximately 630 first-cohort repertoires shared a platform, a later analysis reported.

The CDR3 has 15 amino acids. V shed 1 base and J shed 9 bases, with 19 bases lying between them. The V gene's germline CDR1 is SGHKS and CDR2 YYEKEE (reference sequence). Clones were read by immunoSEQ multiplex PCR, and TCRdb kept only the in-frame ones, dropping some. This repertoire shows 100,000 to 150,000 clones, approximately 94% found once; its top ten account for roughly 1.2%. Donors came from a validation cohort of approximately 110 subjects, distinct from the first 666-subject cohort. Input material: PBMCs. The sequence came from a young woman in good health and CMV-seronegative. The chain links TRBV5-5 to TRBJ1-2, with D unresolved. CDR3 sequence: CASSLSAAELGSYTF. Written as DNA, the CDR3 is TGTGCCAGCAGCTTGTCGGCCGCGGAGCTTGGTAGCTACACCTTC. The entire variable domain, with the rest obtained from reference TRBV5-5 and TRBJ1-2, is as follows: DAGVTQSPTHLIKTRGQQVTLRCSPISGHKSVSWYQQVLGQGPQFIFQYYEKEERGRGNFPDRFSARQFPNYSSELNVNALLLGDSALYLCASSLSAAELGSYTFGSGTRLTVV.